The clone carrying this T cell receptor beta chain was seen a handful of times. V lost 0 bases to trimming and J lost 5 bases, with 12 bases between them. The V gene's germline CDR1 is LGHDT and CDR2 YNNKEL (reference sequence). The CDR3 loop spans 15 amino acids. Each single cDNA molecule received a unique molecular identifier. TCRdb processed the 5' RACE reads anew with MiXCR; each CDR3 protein has one entry. The sample includes about 110,000 distinct CDR3 sequences, around 10% of them seen just once. This sample was included in a study of early T cells in non-severe SARS-CoV-2 infection. Study background: Chains from this unsorted whole-blood bulk RNA could not be paired.

V and J are TRBV3-1 and TRBJ2-3, with D possibly matching TRBD2 (5 bases). This TCR came from an adult who was a healthcare worker with PCR-confirmed SARS-CoV-2 infection or an uninfected control (not recorded which). Sequencing input: whole blood. CDR3 coding DNA: TGTGCCAGCAGCCAAGAGGGCCTAGCAGGAGATACGCAGTATTTT. Its protein is CASSQEGLAGDTQYF.